This T cell receptor (beta chain) was recovered during a study of blood T cell repertoires in COVID-19. Study in general: The United States, Italy and Spain supplied acute and convalescent COVID-19 samples. The analysed material was cDNA or gDNA that came from T cells, B-cell-depleted T cells, or PBMCs.

This clone showed up just once. Germline lookup yields CDR1 SGHNT and CDR2 YYREEE (reference sequence). The CDR3 contains 14 residues. With 2 bases clipped from V and 4 bases from J, the junction kept 3 bases outside the gene matches. Original processing notes: The authors estimated nucleated cell counts from reference gene primer amplification. Method: immunoSEQ multiplex PCR; TCRdb's copy keeps in-frame clones and lacks some. The V and J calls and clone size are taken from that table; D and trimming were inferred from the DNA. The sample records 10,000 to 13,000 clones, less than 85% being singletons.

Material for sequencing was peripheral blood. This sequence originates from a human donor in a cohort sampled during active COVID-19. The J gene is TRBJ2-7, the V gene TRBV5-4; 10 bases are shared with TRBD2. The CDR3 nucleotides read TGTGCCAGCAGCTTTAGCGGGAGGCCTTACGAGCAGTACTTC. Amino acids: CASSFSGRPYEQYF.